The 10 T cell receptor beta chains presented below share a single source sample, sequenced in a study of T cell clusters in autoimmune cytopenias. TRB amplification used around 270 ng of peripheral blood genomic DNA. Multiplex touch-down PCR amplified TRB using TRB-A and TRB-B pools in one tube. Using the multiplex PCR reads, TCRdb records one entry per CDR3 protein without DNA. The listing records thousands of distinct CDR3 sequences. Sequences were obtained from peripheral blood. These receptors all stem from a human donor with an autoimmune cytopenia or autoimmune hepatitis (not recorded which).

This rearrangement joins TRBV24-1 to TRBJ2-3; TCRdb gives TRBD1 as the D gene, but with no DNA this cannot be confirmed. CDR3 length equals 19 residues. Germline CDR1 reads KGHDR; CDR2 reads SFDVKD. CDR3 loop: CATSDLLVSGQGSTDTQYF.

The chain uses TRBV27 and TRBJ2-7; TCRdb's D gene call, TRBD2, goes unchecked for lack of DNA. There are 14 residues in the CDR3. Germline loops: CDR1 MNHEY, CDR2 SMNVEV (reference sequence). The CDR3 region is CASTGRGLAYEQYF.

This clonotype is identified as large from frequency. V is TRBV6-5 and J is TRBJ2-1; without DNA, the TCRdb call of TRBD2 cannot be checked. Germline CDR1 MNHEY, CDR2 SVGAGI. The length of the CDR3 is 15 residues. The CDR3 loop is CASGTGTSGIHEQFF.

Measured by frequency, this clonotype is medium-sized. J is TRBJ1-2 and V is TRBV15; TCRdb's assignment of TRBD1 cannot be checked, as there is no DNA. Germline V gene sequence: CDR1 LNHNV, CDR2 YYDKDF (reference sequence). The CDR3 spans 13 residues. The CDR3 here is CATSRGQGLGYTF.

This clonotype is called medium-sized based on its frequency. The chain employs TRBV15 and TRBJ2-5. The CDR3 loop spans 16 amino acids. Germline V gene sequence: CDR1 LNHNV, CDR2 YYDKDF (reference sequence). CDR3 sequence: CATSRASDGVPETQYF. Full variable domain (remainder filled in from reference TRBV15 and TRBJ2-5): DAMVIQNPRYQVTQFGKPVTLSCSQTLNHNVMYWYQQKSSQAPKLLFHYYDKDFNNEADTPDNFQSRRPNTSFCFLDIRSPGLGDTAMYLCATSRASDGVPETQYFGPGTRLLVL.

Its frequency marks this clonotype as medium-sized. V and J are TRBV6-5 and TRBJ1-2; TCRdb proposes TRBD1, but this gene call is untestable without DNA. Germline CDR1 reads MNHEY; CDR2 reads SVGAGI. The CDR3 extends over 13 amino acids. This CDR3 reads CASSLQGSYGYTF.

This clonotype is identified as large from frequency. The rearrangement uses TRBV6-5 and TRBJ2-2; the D call from TCRdb, TRBD1, cannot be confirmed without DNA. Germline V gene data show CDR1 as MNHEY and CDR2 as SVGAGI. The CDR3 has 13 amino acids. The CDR3 protein is CASSWPGTGELFF.

This clonotype ranks as medium-sized in terms of frequency. The V gene is TRBV7-4, the J gene TRBJ2-7. The CDR3 contains 14 residues. Germline V gene sequence: CDR1 SGHVT, CDR2 SQSDAQ. Here the CDR3 reads CASASDRRSYEQYF.

This clonotype registers large (0.1 to 1%) by frequency. The chain has TRBV29-1 and TRBJ2-1; the D gene TCRdb calls, TRBD2, cannot be checked with no DNA. Looked up from germline, CDR1 is SQVTM and CDR2 is ANQGSEA. The length of the CDR3 is 14 residues. The chain's CDR3 is CSVRTSGTANEQFF.

In terms of frequency, this clonotype is medium-sized. The CDR3 loop is CAISAGQPLNYGYTF. The chain joins TRBV10-3 to TRBJ1-2; the TCRdb call, TRBD1, lacks DNA for checking. Germline CDR1 ENHRY, CDR2 SYGVKD. The CDR3 totals 15 residues.